This TCR beta chain was retrieved from a study of T cells in Graves' hyperthyroidism and ophthalmopathy. This clonotype has ten or more counts. Trimming at V came to 7 bases and at J to 1 base, leaving 6 bases not matched to a gene. CDR3 length equals 14 residues. Germline V gene data show CDR1 as MDHEN and CDR2 as SYDVKM. Researchers amplified the TCR beta CDR3 regions from RNA transcripts. The HTBI primer set served for first-round RT-PCR of the TCR CDR3. TCRdb independently ran MiXCR on the multiplex PCR reads; one entry per CDR3 protein. The sample records approximately 520,000 distinct CDR3 sequences, roughly 20% being singletons.

This chain connects TRBV28 to TRBJ1-1, with 7 bases identical to TRBD1. Sample: blood. This receptor was obtained from a man aged 18-30 years with Graves' hyperthyroidism. This CDR3 is CASTDRRGNTEAFF. The CDR3 DNA follows: TGTGCCAGCACGGACAGGCGAGGGAACACTGAAGCTTTCTTT.